These 22 T cell receptor beta chains share one sample of origin, sequenced in a study of T cells in Graves' hyperthyroidism and ophthalmopathy. Amplification yielded TCR beta CDR3 regions, with RNA transcripts as the source. Carried out on the TCR CDR3, a first-round RT-PCR used the HTBI primer set. TCRdb recomputed calls from the multiplex PCR reads with MiXCR, one row per CDR3 protein. The sample comprises 500,000 to 750,000 distinct CDR3 sequences, 14% of which are singletons, and about 6.6% rests with the top ten. Input material: blood. The receptors stem from a woman between 18 and 30 years old with Graves' ophthalmopathy.

There are many counts of this clonotype. The rearrangement joins TRBV5-6 to TRBJ2-6; no reliable D call. V lost 0 bases, J lost 1 base, and 5 bases lay in between. Per germline, CDR1 SGHDT and CDR2 YYEEEE. This CDR3 is built from 15 residues. The CDR3 DNA is TGTGCCAGCAGCTTGGAAGCGTCTGGGGCCAACGTCCTGACTTTC. Translating it yields CASSLEASGANVLTF.

This clonotype was picked up many times. The chain couples TRBV20-1 to TRBJ2-1, with TRBD2 matching 9 bases. The CDR3 covers 15 residues. V was clipped by 5 bases and J by 5 bases; unmatched bases: 10. CDR1 DFQATT and CDR2 SNEGSKA come from the germline V gene (reference sequence). CDR3 DNA: TGCAGTGCTGGGACCGGGACTAGCTTCGACAATGAGCAGTTCTTC. Translated, it gives CSAGTGTSFDNEQFF.

This clonotype came up many times. The rearrangement links TRBV11-2 to TRBJ2-7; 8 bases map to TRBD1. V shed 3 bases, J shed 7 bases, and the junction held 5 bases outside the gene matches. From germline, CDR1 is SGHAT and CDR2 FQNNGV. The CDR3 totals 13 residues. The CDR3 here is CASSFQTGVEQYF. The CDR3 DNA sequence: TGTGCCAGCAGCTTCCAGACAGGGGTGGAGCAGTACTTC.

This clonotype turned up a few times. The chain links TRBV30 to TRBJ2-5; a possible D gene is TRBD1 (6 bases). The V end lost 3 bases, the J end lost 7 bases, and 24 bases lay between the germline ends. The CDR3 loop spans 16 amino acids. Germline loops: CDR1 GTSNPN, CDR2 SVGIG (reference sequence). The CDR3 DNA follows: TGTGCCTGGAGCCACCTTCTCCGGGACACCCGAGGGACCCAGTACTTC. Translating it yields CAWSHLLRDTRGTQYF.

J is TRBJ2-5 and V is TRBV19, with 13 nucleotides matching TRBD2. The CDR3 totals 16 residues. V gave up 7 bases and J gave up 4 bases; unmatched junction bases: 9. From germline, CDR1 is LNHDA and CDR2 SQIVND (reference sequence). DNA for the CDR3: TGTGCCAGTAACCAACTAGCGGGAGGGCCAGCAGAGACCCAGTACTTC. The encoded protein is CASNQLAGGPAETQYF.

At least ten counts were recorded for this clonotype. The V and J genes are TRBV4-1 and TRBJ1-5; no firm D call. V lost 2 bases, J lost 0 bases, and 8 bases lay in between. Germline lookup yields CDR1 MGHRA and CDR2 YSYEKL. The CDR3 loop spans 15 amino acids. CDR3 sequence: CASSQSLPSNQPQHF. Here the CDR3 DNA reads TGCGCCAGCAGCCAATCTCTACCTAGCAATCAGCCCCAGCATTTT.

This clonotype showed up just a few times. The chain has TRBV4-1 and TRBJ1-6; tentatively, D is TRBD1 (6 bases). The CDR3 contains 15 residues. Trimming removed 4 bases from V and 1 base from J, with 8 bases in between. The germline V gene encodes CDR1 MGHRA and CDR2 YSYEKL. CDR3 nucleotides: TGCGCCAGCAGCCTGAGGGGGTCCTATAATTCACCCCTCCACTTT. It encodes CASSLRGSYNSPLHF.

This clonotype was seen more than once but under ten times. This may stem from a read error, because a much larger clone lies one nucleotide away. The gene calls are TRBV6-1 and TRBJ2-5; D remains unclear. This CDR3 spans 12 amino acids. V lost 6 bases to trimming and J lost 1 base, with 6 bases between them. Germline assignment: CDR1 MNHNS and CDR2 SASEGT. CDR3 sequence reads: CASRSAQETQYF. CDR3 coding DNA: TGTGCCAGCAGGTCGGCCCAAGAGACCCAGTACTTC.

A word on this clonotype: Given a much more abundant clone one base away, this may be a read error. The chain is built from TRBV7-8 and TRBJ2-1; 7 bases are a match to TRBD2. After removal of 1 base from V and 2 bases from J, the junction contained 2 bases not matched to a gene. This CDR3 has 15 residues. Germline V gives CDR1 SGHVS, CDR2 FQNEAQ. This CDR3 is CASSLVSGTYNEQFF. Written as DNA, the CDR3 is TGTGCCAGCAGCTTAGTGAGCGGGACCTACAATGAGCAGTTCTTC.

The chain links TRBV11-2 to TRBJ2-1; D is unresolved. The CDR3 totals 18 residues. Trimming left V 2 bases short and J 9 bases short, with 26 bases between. Germline V gene data show CDR1 as SGHAT and CDR2 as FQNNGV. The CDR3, as DNA: TGTGCCAGCAGCTTATTAGACACCGCCATAACGGTTGTCCGTGAGCAGTTCTTC. Encoded protein: CASSLLDTAITVVREQFF.

At least ten counts were recorded for this clonotype. The chain combines TRBV12-3 or TRBV12-4 with TRBJ2-7; 9 bases match TRBD1. This CDR3 contains 14 residues. V lost 5 bases and J lost 5; bases outside the gene matches: 7. CDR3 DNA: TGTGCCAGCAGTCCCGGGACAGGGTTGGACGAGCAGTACTTC. This sequence encodes CASSPGTGLDEQYF.

This clonotype was observed many times. The chain links TRBV6-5 to TRBJ2-1, with 12 bases fitting TRBD2. CDR1 is MNHEY and CDR2 is SVGAGI in the germline V gene. The V segment lost 0 bases and the J segment 7 bases; nucleotides outside the gene matches: 4. The CDR3 is 16 amino acids. This CDR3 reads CASSYSTLAGGNEQFF. In DNA form, the CDR3 reads TGTGCCAGCAGTTACTCGACGCTAGCGGGAGGGAATGAGCAGTTCTTC.

Many counts were recorded for this clonotype. The chain has TRBV12-5 and TRBJ1-5, with 8 positions matching TRBD1. CDR3 length: 14 residues. V shed 1 base, J shed 4 bases, and the junction held 0 bases outside the gene matches. Germline V lookup: CDR1 LGHNT, CDR2 FRNRAP. CDR3 sequence reads: CASGLGQGNQPQHF. The CDR3 DNA reads as TGTGCTAGTGGTTTGGGACAGGGGAATCAGCCCCAGCATTTT. Complete variable domain (other parts from reference TRBV12-5 and TRBJ1-5): DARVTQTPRHKVTEMGQEVTMRCQPILGHNTVFWYRQTMMQGLELLAYFRNRAPLDDSGMPKDRFSAEMPDATLATLKIQPSEPRDSAVYFCASGLGQGNQPQHFGDGTRLSIL.

Only a few counts were recorded for this clonotype. The chain couples TRBV9 to TRBJ2-2; D is perhaps TRBD1 (6 bases). Germline V gene sequence: CDR1 SGDLS, CDR2 YYNGEE. Trimming removed 5 bases from V and 0 bases from J, with 11 bases in between. The CDR3 spans 15 residues. The CDR3 DNA follows: TGTGCCAGCAGAAAAGAGGGGGCGAACACCGGGGAGCTGTTTTTT. Its translation is CASRKEGANTGELFF.

Ten or more counts support this clonotype. The chain recombines TRBV12-3 or TRBV12-4 with TRBJ1-2, with D uncertain. Deletions cut 3 bases from V and 8 bases from J, with 13 bases between. The CDR3 loop spans 13 amino acids. CDR3 DNA sequence: TGTGCCAGCAGTTTTCAGAACGGCGTCGGCTACACCTTC. Translated: CASSFQNGVGYTF.

This clonotype showed up just a few times. The chain recombines TRBV9 with TRBJ2-1; no definite D call. Germline V CDR1 and CDR2: SGDLS, YYNGEE. The CDR3 is 14 amino acids. The ends were cut back, 0 bases at V and 9 bases at J, with 13 bases in the middle. The CDR3 sequence is CASSVARAGFEQFF. The CDR3 DNA reads as TGTGCCAGCAGCGTAGCCCGGGCAGGATTTGAGCAGTTCTTC.

This clonotype was counted a few times. The CDR3 nucleotides read TGTGCCAGCAGCGTAGACTCAGGTTACAATGAGCAGTTCTTC. It yields the protein CASSVDSGYNEQFF. V is TRBV9 and J is TRBJ2-1; D is uncertain. From germline, CDR1 is SGDLS and CDR2 YYNGEE. The V end was cut by 0 bases, the J end by 4 bases, with 8 bases between. The CDR3 contains 14 residues. Full variable domain (remainder filled in from reference TRBV9 and TRBJ2-1): DSGVTQTPKHLITATGQRVTLRCSPRSGDLSVYWYQQSLDQGLQFLIQYYNGEERAKGNILERFSAQQFPDLHSELNLSSLELGDSALYFCASSVDSGYNEQFFGPGTRLTVL.

On this clonotype itself: A read error may explain this, as a much larger clone is one base away. The chain joins TRBV6-5 to TRBJ2-1; no definite D call. Trimming cost V 4 bases and J 8 bases, with 15 bases left between them. The CDR3 has 14 amino acids. CDR1 and CDR2 from the germline V gene are MNHEY and SVGAGI. The CDR3 region has the DNA TGTGCCAGCAGTTGCGCGCCTTCCCGCGATGAGCAGTTCTTC. Protein product: CASSCAPSRDEQFF.

This clonotype was picked up a small number of times. The chain joins TRBV14 to TRBJ1-4; D unresolved. The germline V and J ends were trimmed by 2 bases and 5 bases, with 9 bases remaining between them. From germline, CDR1 is SGHDN and CDR2 FVKESK. The CDR3 loop spans 14 amino acids. In DNA form, the CDR3 reads TGTGCCAGCAGCCAATGGCGGAGAAATGAAAAACTGTTTTTT. As protein: CASSQWRRNEKLFF.

This clonotype was counted at least ten times. The chain has TRBV5-6 and TRBJ2-3; TRBD2 might be the D (5 bases). The CDR3 sequence is 16 residues long. Germline CDR1 reads SGHDT; CDR2 reads YYEEEE. Trimming took 2 bases from V and 0 from J, leaving 13 bases between them. For the CDR3, the DNA is TGTGCCAGCAGCTTATTAGGCAGCGGTAGCACAGATACGCAGTATTTT. This gives the protein CASSLLGSGSTDTQYF.

There are a few counts of this clonotype. This chain uses TRBV12-3 or TRBV12-4 with TRBJ2-6, with D hard to call. CDR3 length equals 15 residues. The V gene lost 8 bases and the J gene lost 0 bases, with 11 bases spanning the gap. CDR3 sequence: CASSPRLSGANVLTF. DNA of the CDR3: TGTGCCAGCTCCCCCCGTCTCTCTGGGGCCAACGTCCTGACTTTC.

This chain joins TRBV5-4 and TRBJ2-3; 13 bases fit TRBD2. The germline V gene has CDR1 SGHNT and CDR2 YYREEE (reference sequence). This CDR3 contains 16 residues. V lost 4 bases, J lost 2 bases, and 4 bases stayed unmatched. As DNA, the CDR3 is TGTGCCAGCAGCCATACTAGCGGGAGGGTCACAGATACGCAGTATTTT. It is translated as CASSHTSGRVTDTQYF.